This T cell receptor beta chain was retrieved from a study of T-cell reconstitution after alpha-beta-depleted transplantation in children. This clonotype was seen repeatedly, ten times or more. The V gene's germline CDR1 is MNHEY and CDR2 SVGEGT. The length of the CDR3 is 11 residues. V was cut by 8 bases and J by 8 bases, with 12 bases left in between. A library of TCRbeta sequences, prepared with unique molecular identifiers, was generated. TCRdb recomputed calls from the PCR reads with MiXCR, one row per CDR3 protein. The repertoire has over 150,000 distinct CDR3 sequences, just under 6.5% of them found once; the top ten carry just over 4.5%.

The TCR sequence derives from a girl under three years old with combined immunodeficiency, due to receive a stem cell transplant. The source material was PBMCs, sampled before TCRalphabeta/CD19-depleted stem cell transplant. This chain connects TRBV6-2 or TRBV6-3 to TRBJ1-2; D is uncertain. The CDR3 protein is CASSSVRGYTF. CDR3 nucleotides: TGTGCCAGCTCGTCCGTTCGGGGCTACACCTTC.